This T cell receptor beta chain is from a study of regulatory T cells in long-lasting Graves disease. This clonotype was detected ten times or more. Time point: newly diagnosed GD, antithyroid drugs for less than 3 months. With RNA extracted from PBMCs as input, the TCR library was made. The authors built TCR beta libraries using iRepertoire HTBI primers and Arm-PCR of CDR3 regions. Using its own MiXCR run on the multiplex PCR reads, TCRdb lists one record per CDR3 protein. The table records under 450,000 distinct CDR3 sequences, roughly 12% of them present only once. Germline CDR1 LNHNV, CDR2 YYDKDF (reference sequence). J lost 0 bases, V lost 2 bases, and 3 bases had no gene match. The CDR3 has 15 residues. The same data also contributed to another study, on T cells in Graves' hyperthyroidism and ophthalmopathy. That work contributes: Most clonotypes expanded in thyroid above 0.001 were likewise present in blood.

This chain links TRBV15 with TRBJ1-2, with 7 bases aligning to TRBD1. Sequenced material: peripheral blood mononuclear cells (PBMCs), taken at new diagnosis, from a patient treated with antithyroid drugs. This TCR was recovered from a woman under 30 with Graves disease. The CDR3 DNA sequence: TGTGCCACCAGCAGATCCGGGACAGCTAACTATGGCTACACCTTC. Its translation is CATSRSGTANYGYTF.